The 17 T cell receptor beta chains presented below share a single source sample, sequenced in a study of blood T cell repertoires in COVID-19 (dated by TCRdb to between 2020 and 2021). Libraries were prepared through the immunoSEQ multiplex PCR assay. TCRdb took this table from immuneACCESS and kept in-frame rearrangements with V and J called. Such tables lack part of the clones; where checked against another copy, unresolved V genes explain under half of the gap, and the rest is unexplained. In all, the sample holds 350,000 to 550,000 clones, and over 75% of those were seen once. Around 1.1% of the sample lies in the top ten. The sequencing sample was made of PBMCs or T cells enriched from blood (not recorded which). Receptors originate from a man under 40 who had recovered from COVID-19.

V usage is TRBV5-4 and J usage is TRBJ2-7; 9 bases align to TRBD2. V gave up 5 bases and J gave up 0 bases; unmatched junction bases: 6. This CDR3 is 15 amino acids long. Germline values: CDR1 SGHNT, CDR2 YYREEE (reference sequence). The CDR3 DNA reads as TGTGCCAGCAGTTTTATGACTAGCGGCTCCTACGAGCAGTACTTC. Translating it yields CASSFMTSGSYEQYF.

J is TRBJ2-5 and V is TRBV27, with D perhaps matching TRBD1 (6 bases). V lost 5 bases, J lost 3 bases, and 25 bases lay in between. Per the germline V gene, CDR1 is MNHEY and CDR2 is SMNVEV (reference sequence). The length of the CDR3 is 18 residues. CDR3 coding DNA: TGTGCCAGCAGTCCACTACAGGGTTTGGAGGAGAAAAAAGAGACCCAGTACTTC. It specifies CASSPLQGLEEKKETQYF.

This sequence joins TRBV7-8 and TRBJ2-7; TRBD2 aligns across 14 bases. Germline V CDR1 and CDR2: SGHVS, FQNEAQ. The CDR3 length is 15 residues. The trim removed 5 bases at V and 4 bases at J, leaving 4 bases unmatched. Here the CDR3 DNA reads TGTGCCAGCAGCCCCAGGACTAGCGGGAGGTACGAGCAGTACTTC. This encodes CASSPRTSGRYEQYF.

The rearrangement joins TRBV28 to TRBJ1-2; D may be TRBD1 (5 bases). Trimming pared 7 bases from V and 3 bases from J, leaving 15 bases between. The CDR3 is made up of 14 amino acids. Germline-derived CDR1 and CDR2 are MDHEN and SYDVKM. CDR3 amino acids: CASTTYGGDYGYTF. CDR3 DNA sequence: TGTGCCAGCACTACCTATGGGGGGGACTATGGCTACACCTTC.

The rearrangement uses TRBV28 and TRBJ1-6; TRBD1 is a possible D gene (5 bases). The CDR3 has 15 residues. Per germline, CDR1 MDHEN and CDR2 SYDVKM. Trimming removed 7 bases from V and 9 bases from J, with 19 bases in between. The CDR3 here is CASTPGGTLGSPLHF. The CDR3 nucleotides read TGTGCCAGCACCCCGGGCGGGACCCTGGGTTCACCCCTCCACTTT.

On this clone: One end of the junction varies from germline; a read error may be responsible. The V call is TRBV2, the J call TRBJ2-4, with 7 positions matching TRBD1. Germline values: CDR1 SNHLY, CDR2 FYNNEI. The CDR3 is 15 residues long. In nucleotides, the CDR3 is TGTGCCAGCAGTGCCGGACAGGTTCCCAAGAACATTCAGTACTTC. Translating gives CASSAGQVPKNIQYF.

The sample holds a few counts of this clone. For the CDR3, the DNA is TGTGCCAGCAGTGACGGGGGGGGAGCGAGACACGAGCAGTACTTC. Protein: CASSDGGGARHEQYF. The chain joins TRBV6-1 to TRBJ2-7; TRBD2 matches at 8 bases. CDR1 is MNHNS and CDR2 is SASEGT in the germline V gene. The CDR3 contains 15 residues. The V gene end was trimmed by 3 bases and the J gene end by 5 bases; junction bases not matched to a gene: 9.

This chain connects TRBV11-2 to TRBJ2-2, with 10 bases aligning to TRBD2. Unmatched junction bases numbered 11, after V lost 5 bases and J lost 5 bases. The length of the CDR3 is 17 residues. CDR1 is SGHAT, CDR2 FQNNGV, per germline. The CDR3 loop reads CASSRTVAGGGTGELFF. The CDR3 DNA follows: TGTGCCAGCAGCCGTACGGTAGCGGGAGGCGGGACCGGGGAGCTGTTTTTT.

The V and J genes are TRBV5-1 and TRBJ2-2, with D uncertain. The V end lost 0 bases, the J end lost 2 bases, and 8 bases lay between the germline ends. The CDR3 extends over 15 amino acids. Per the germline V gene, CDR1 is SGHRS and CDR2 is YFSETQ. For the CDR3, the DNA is TGCGCCAGCAGCTTGGATGCGGTTAACACCGGGGAGCTGTTTTTT. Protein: CASSLDAVNTGELFF.

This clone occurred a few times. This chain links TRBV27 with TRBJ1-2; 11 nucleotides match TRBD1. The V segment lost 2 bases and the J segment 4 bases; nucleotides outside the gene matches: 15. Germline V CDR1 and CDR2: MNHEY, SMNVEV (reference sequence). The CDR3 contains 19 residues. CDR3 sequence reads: CASSLSTPGTGGSSYGYTF. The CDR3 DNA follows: TGTGCCAGCAGTTTAAGCACCCCAGGGACAGGGGGATCTAGCTATGGCTACACCTTC.

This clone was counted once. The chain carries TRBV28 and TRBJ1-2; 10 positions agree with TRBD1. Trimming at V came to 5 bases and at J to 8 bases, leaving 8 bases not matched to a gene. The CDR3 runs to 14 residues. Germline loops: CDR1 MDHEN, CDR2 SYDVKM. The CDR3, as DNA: TGTGCCAGCAGTCTCCGACAGGGGGCGGGGGGCTACACCTTC. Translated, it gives CASSLRQGAGGYTF.

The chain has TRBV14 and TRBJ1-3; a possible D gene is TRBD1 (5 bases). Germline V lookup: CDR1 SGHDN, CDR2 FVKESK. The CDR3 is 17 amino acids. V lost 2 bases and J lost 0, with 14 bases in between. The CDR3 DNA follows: TGTGCCAGCAGCCAACTCCCGGGACTCAGCTCTGGAAACACCATATATTTT. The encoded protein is CASSQLPGLSSGNTIYF. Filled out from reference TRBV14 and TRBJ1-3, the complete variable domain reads EAGVTQFPSHSVIEKGQTVTLRCDPISGHDNLYWYRRVMGKEIKFLLHFVKESKQDESGMPNNRFLAERTGGTYSTLKVQPAELEDSGVYFCASSQLPGLSSGNTIYFGEGSWLTVV.

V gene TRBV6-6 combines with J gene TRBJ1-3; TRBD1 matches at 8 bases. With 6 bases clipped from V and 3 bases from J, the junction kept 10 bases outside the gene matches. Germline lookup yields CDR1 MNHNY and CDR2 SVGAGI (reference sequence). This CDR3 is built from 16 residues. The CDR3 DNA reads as TGTGCCAGCAGCCGATCTGGACAGGGCGATGGAAACACCATATATTTT. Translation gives CASSRSGQGDGNTIYF.

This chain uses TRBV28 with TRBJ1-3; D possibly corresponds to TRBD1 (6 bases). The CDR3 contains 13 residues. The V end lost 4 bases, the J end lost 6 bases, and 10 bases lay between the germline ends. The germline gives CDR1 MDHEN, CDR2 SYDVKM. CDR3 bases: TGTGCCAGCAGTTCGACAGGCCCAAACACCATATATTTT. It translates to CASSSTGPNTIYF.

The CDR3 region has the DNA TGTGCCAGTAGTAGGCCGGGACAGGGACTTGGAAACACCATATATTTT. It encodes CASSRPGQGLGNTIYF. The chain combines TRBV19 with TRBJ1-3; TRBD1 agrees at 9 bases. This CDR3 spans 16 amino acids. CDR1 and CDR2 (germline): LNHDA, SQIVND (reference sequence). The V and J ends lost 4 bases and 3 bases, in that order; junction bases with no gene match: 7.

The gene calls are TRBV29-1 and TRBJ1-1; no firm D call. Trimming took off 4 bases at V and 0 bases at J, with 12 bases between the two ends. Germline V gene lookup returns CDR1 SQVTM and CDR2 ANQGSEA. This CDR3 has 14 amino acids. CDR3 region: CSVVGFSMNTEAFF. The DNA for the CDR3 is TGCAGCGTTGTCGGGTTCTCAATGAACACTGAAGCTTTCTTT.

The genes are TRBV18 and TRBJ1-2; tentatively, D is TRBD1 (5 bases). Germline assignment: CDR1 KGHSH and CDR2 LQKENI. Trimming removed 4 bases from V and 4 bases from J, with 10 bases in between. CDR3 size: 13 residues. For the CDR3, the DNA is TGTGCCAGCTCACAAGAAGGGGTCTATGGCTACACCTTC. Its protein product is CASSQEGVYGYTF.